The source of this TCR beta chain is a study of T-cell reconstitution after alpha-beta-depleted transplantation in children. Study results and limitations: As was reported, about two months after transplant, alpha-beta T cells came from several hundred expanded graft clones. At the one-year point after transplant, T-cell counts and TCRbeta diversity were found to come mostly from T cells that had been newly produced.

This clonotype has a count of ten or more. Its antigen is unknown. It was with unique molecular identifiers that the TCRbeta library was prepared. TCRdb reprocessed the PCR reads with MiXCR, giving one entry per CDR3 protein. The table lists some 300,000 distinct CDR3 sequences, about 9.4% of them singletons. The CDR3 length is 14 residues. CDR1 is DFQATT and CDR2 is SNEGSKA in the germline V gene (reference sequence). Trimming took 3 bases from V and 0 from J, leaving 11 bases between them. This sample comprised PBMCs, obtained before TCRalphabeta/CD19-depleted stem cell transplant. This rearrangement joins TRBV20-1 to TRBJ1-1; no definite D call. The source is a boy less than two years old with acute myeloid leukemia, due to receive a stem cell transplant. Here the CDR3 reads CSASKQALNTEAFF. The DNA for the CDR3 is TGCAGTGCTAGCAAACAAGCCCTGAACACTGAAGCTTTCTTT.